This passage covers 18 T cell receptor beta chains from one sample sequenced in a study of cytomegalovirus exposure and HLA in healthy donors. The PCR employed 60 Vbeta primers together with 13 Jbeta primers. Some clones are missing from TCRdb's copy, which holds only in-frame ones; the method was immunoSEQ multiplex PCR. This table holds 100,000 or so clones, around 80% found once. The material sequenced was PBMCs. These receptors were collected from a young man in good health and CMV-seronegative.

The chain recombines TRBV7-2 with TRBJ1-1; tentatively, D is TRBD1 (5 bases). V lost 3 bases, J lost 1 base, and 18 bases lay in between. The CDR3 consists of 17 residues. The germline gives CDR1 SGHTA, CDR2 FQGNSA. The DNA of the CDR3 is TGTGCCAGCAGCTTGGCCAGGGCTGGTGGAAGGAACACTGAAGCTTTCTTT. Its protein is CASSLARAGGRNTEAFF.

V is TRBV4-1 and J is TRBJ2-7; TRBD1 aligns across 9 bases. This CDR3 has 16 residues. Germline V CDR1 and CDR2: MGHRA, YSYEKL. J lost 3 bases, V lost 1 base, and 7 bases had no gene match. CDR3 DNA sequence: TGCGCCAGCAGCCAAGGGAGGACAGGGGTGAACTACGAGCAGTACTTC. Its protein product is CASSQGRTGVNYEQYF.

The J gene is TRBJ2-7, the V gene TRBV18; D may be TRBD1 (6 bases). The ends were cut back, 3 bases at V and 4 bases at J, with 16 bases in the middle. This CDR3 spans 15 amino acids. Germline CDR1 and CDR2: KGHSH and LQKENI. The CDR3 DNA is TGTGCCAGCTCACCTCGGACAGCGATTACATACGAGCAGTACTTC. It encodes CASSPRTAITYEQYF.

This clone has more than one count but fewer than ten. The CDR3 sequence is CASSLREEQFF. CDR3 nucleotides: TGTGCCAGCAGTTTACGAGAGGAGCAGTTCTTC. V and J are TRBV6-6 and TRBJ2-1; no firm D call. The V gene's germline CDR1 is MNHNY and CDR2 SVGAGI (reference sequence). Trimming stripped 4 bases from V and 10 bases from J, with 8 bases between. The CDR3 length is 11 residues.

The chain combines TRBV6-5 with TRBJ1-1, with a possible D match to TRBD1 (5 bases). The V end lost 6 bases, the J end lost 8 bases, and 16 bases lay between the germline ends. The CDR3 spans 13 residues. CDR1 is MNHEY, CDR2 SVGAGI, per germline. The CDR3 reads CASRQGRGVEAFF. DNA for the CDR3: TGTGCCAGCAGGCAGGGAAGGGGTGTGGAAGCTTTCTTT.

This clone appeared many times. The chain recombines TRBV5-4 with TRBJ1-4; TRBD1 matches at 10 bases. V trimming: 4 bases; J trimming: 7 bases; junction bases outside the gene matches: 4. The CDR3 contains 14 residues. In germline, CDR1 is SGHNT, CDR2 YYREEE (reference sequence). The CDR3 nucleotides read TGTGCCAGCAGCCGACAGGGGGCGACTGAAAAACTGTTTTTT. This codes for CASSRQGATEKLFF.

The chain joins TRBV18 to TRBJ1-5; 10 bases agree with TRBD1. The CDR3 runs to 17 residues. V lost 2 bases, J lost 7 bases, and 11 bases stayed unmatched. Germline CDR1 is KGHSH and CDR2 is LQKENI. The CDR3 region has the DNA TGTGCCAGCTCACCAAGTCCCGGGACAGGGGTATACCAGCCCCAGCATTTT. Translated: CASSPSPGTGVYQPQHF.

The chain carries TRBV7-9 and TRBJ1-1; tentatively, D is TRBD1 (5 bases). The length of the CDR3 is 16 residues. Germline V gene data show CDR1 as SEHNR and CDR2 as FQNEAQ (reference sequence). V lost 0 bases and J lost 8, with 19 bases in between. For the CDR3, the DNA is TGTGCCAGCAGCTTAGCGAGCGGGGGGAGAGGTTCCGAAGCTTTCTTT. Its protein is CASSLASGGRGSEAFF.

The J gene is TRBJ1-1, the V gene TRBV4-3; weak D call: TRBD1 (5 bases). CDR3 length equals 13 residues. The germline V gene has CDR1 LGHNA and CDR2 YSLEER. V was trimmed by 4 bases and J by 1 base, leaving 7 bases between them. CDR3 DNA: TGCGCCAGCAGCCGACAGCGGAACACTGAAGCTTTCTTT. As protein: CASSRQRNTEAFF.

The chain couples TRBV15 to TRBJ2-3; no firm D call. V lost 1 base to trimming and J lost 3 bases, with 8 bases between them. The CDR3 runs to 14 residues. CDR1 is LNHNV and CDR2 is YYDKDF in the germline V gene (reference sequence). CDR3 loop: CATSRVPSTDTQYF. The CDR3 bases are TGTGCCACCAGCAGAGTCCCTAGTACAGATACGCAGTATTTT.

The rearrangement joins TRBV4-1 to TRBJ2-2, with 13 bases identical to TRBD2. The germline gives CDR1 MGHRA, CDR2 YSYEKL. J lost 7 bases, V lost 3 bases, and 5 bases had no gene match. The CDR3 spans 16 residues. The CDR3 DNA reads as TGCGCCAGCAGCCATGGACTAGCGGGAGCGGTCGGGGAGCTGTTTTTT. It is translated as CASSHGLAGAVGELFF.

The CDR3 loop is CATASVSGDNEQFF. Written as DNA, the CDR3 is TGTGCCACAGCGAGTGTGTCAGGGGACAATGAGCAGTTCTTC. The chain combines TRBV4-2 with TRBJ2-1; D is possibly TRBD1 (6 bases). The CDR3 has 14 amino acids. The germline gives CDR1 LGHNA, CDR2 YNFKEQ. V lost 10 bases and J lost 5, with 18 bases in between.

The chain employs TRBV11-2 and TRBJ1-3; maybe TRBD1 (6 bases). The CDR3 has 16 amino acids. Trimming took off 5 bases at V and 0 bases at J, with 14 bases between the two ends. Germline CDR1 and CDR2: SGHAT and FQNNGV. The CDR3 sequence: CASSQGGANSGNTIYF. Written as DNA, the CDR3 is TGTGCCAGCAGCCAAGGGGGGGCTAACTCTGGAAACACCATATATTTT.

The chain couples TRBV12-5 to TRBJ2-3; TRBD2 agrees at 8 bases. V shed 0 bases and J 4 bases; nucleotides not matched to a gene: 9. This CDR3 has 17 residues. Germline-derived CDR1 and CDR2 are LGHNT and FRNRAP. The CDR3 loop reads CASGLVITGGLADTQYF. CDR3 nucleotide sequence: TGTGCTAGTGGTTTGGTTATTACGGGGGGGTTGGCAGATACGCAGTATTTT.

The genes are TRBV28 and TRBJ2-5; 14 nucleotides agree with TRBD2. This CDR3 has 17 residues. CDR1 and CDR2 from the germline V gene are MDHEN and SYDVKM. The trim removed 5 bases at V and 4 bases at J, leaving 9 bases unmatched. The CDR3 loop is CASSRGLAGEVRETQYF. The CDR3 DNA sequence: TGTGCCAGCAGTCGGGGACTAGCGGGAGAAGTGAGAGAGACCCAGTACTTC.

This clone was observed a handful of times. This rearrangement joins TRBV4-3 to TRBJ1-5, with D tentatively TRBD1 (5 bases). CDR1 and CDR2 (germline): LGHNA, YSLEER. Trimming removed 3 bases from V and 2 bases from J, with 11 bases in between. CDR3 length equals 15 residues. DNA of the CDR3: TGCGCCAGCAGCCAGGAACCGACAGGCAATCAGCCCCAGCATTTT. Its translation: CASSQEPTGNQPQHF.

The genes are TRBV18 and TRBJ1-1; TRBD1 agrees at 8 bases. Germline V gene lookup returns CDR1 KGHSH and CDR2 LQKENI. The CDR3 spans 13 residues. V lost 8 bases and J lost 5; bases outside the gene matches: 7. The CDR3 here is CASADRVQTEAFF. CDR3 nucleotide sequence: TGTGCCAGCGCGGACAGGGTACAGACTGAAGCTTTCTTT.

The rearrangement joins TRBV9 to TRBJ2-3; tentative D call: TRBD1 (7 bases). Germline V gene data show CDR1 as SGDLS and CDR2 as YYNGEE. The V end lost 4 bases, the J end lost 4 bases, and 19 bases lay between the germline ends. This CDR3 spans 16 amino acids. CDR3 protein: CASSRLTGRPPDTQYF. CDR3 coding DNA: TGTGCCAGCAGCCGATTGACAGGGAGGCCCCCAGATACGCAGTATTTT.